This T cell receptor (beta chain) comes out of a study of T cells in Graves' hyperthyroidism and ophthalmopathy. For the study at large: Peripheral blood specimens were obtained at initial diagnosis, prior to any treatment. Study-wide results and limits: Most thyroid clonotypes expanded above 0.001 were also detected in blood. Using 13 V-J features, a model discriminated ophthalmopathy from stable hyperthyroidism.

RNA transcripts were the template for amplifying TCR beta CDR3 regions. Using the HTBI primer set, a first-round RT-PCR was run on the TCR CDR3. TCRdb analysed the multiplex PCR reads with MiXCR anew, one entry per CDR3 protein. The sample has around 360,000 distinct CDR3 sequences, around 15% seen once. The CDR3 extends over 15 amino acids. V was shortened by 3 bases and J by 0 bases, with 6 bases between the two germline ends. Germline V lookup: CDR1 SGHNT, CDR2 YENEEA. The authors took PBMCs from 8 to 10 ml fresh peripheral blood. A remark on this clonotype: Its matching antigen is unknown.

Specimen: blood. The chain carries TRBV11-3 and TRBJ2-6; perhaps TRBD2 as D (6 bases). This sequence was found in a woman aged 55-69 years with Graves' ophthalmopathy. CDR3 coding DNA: TGTGCCAGCAGCTTCGGGAGCTCTGGGGCCAACGTCCTGACTTTC. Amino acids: CASSFGSSGANVLTF.